This passage covers 32 T cell receptor beta chains from one sample sequenced in a study of T cell responses to AZD1222 COVID-19 vaccine. The table came from immunoSEQ multiplex PCR; TCRdb's copy has only in-frame clones and leaves some out. In the table there are around 120,000 clones, under 90% of which are singletons. The material sequenced was peripheral blood, taken on day 0 of AZD1222 vaccination. The source of these receptors is an adult in good health.

The chain uses TRBV5-1 and TRBJ1-1; a weak D match, TRBD1 (5 bases). Germline CDR1 is SGHRS and CDR2 is YFSETQ. The CDR3 consists of 16 residues. Trimming removed 3 bases at V and 1 base at J, with 16 bases between. The chain's CDR3 is CASSSDPGVRNTEAFF. The CDR3 DNA reads as TGCGCCAGCAGCTCGGACCCGGGGGTTAGGAACACTGAAGCTTTCTTT.

The chain joins TRBV7-9 to TRBJ2-7; 10 bases are a match to TRBD2. V was clipped by 5 bases and J by 2 bases; unmatched bases: 6. Looked up from germline, CDR1 is SEHNR and CDR2 is FQNEAQ (reference sequence). The CDR3 loop spans 15 amino acids. CDR3 in DNA: TGTGCCAGCAGCCTATGGACTAGCGGACCCTACGAGCAGTACTTC. Translating it yields CASSLWTSGPYEQYF.

This chain uses TRBV29-1 with TRBJ2-5, with D maybe TRBD1 (6 bases). Germline lookup yields CDR1 SQVTM and CDR2 ANQGSEA. V shed 4 bases and J shed 4 bases, with 19 bases lying between them. The CDR3 runs to 15 residues. CDR3 DNA sequence: TGCAGCGTTGGTCCCCTTGGGGGCGGGTCAGAGACCCAGTACTTC. It is translated as CSVGPLGGGSETQYF. Using reference TRBV29-1 and TRBJ2-5 for the parts outside the CDR3, the full variable domain is SAVISQKPSRDICQRGTSLTIQCQVDSQVTMMFWYRQQPGQSLTLIATANQGSEATYESGFVIDKFPISRPNLTFSTLTVSNMSPEDSSIYLCSVGPLGGGSETQYFGPGTRLLVL.

The chain has TRBV5-1 and TRBJ1-4, with D unclear. This CDR3 comprises 13 residues. Germline lookup yields CDR1 SGHRS and CDR2 YFSETQ. Deletions cut 1 base from V and 7 bases from J, with 8 bases between. CDR3 nucleotide sequence: TGCGCCAGCAGCTTGAGGGAAGGTGAAAAACTGTTTTTT. It is translated as CASSLREGEKLFF. The variable domain in full, completed from reference TRBV5-1 and TRBJ1-4, reads KAGVTQTPRYLIKTRGQQVTLSCSPISGHRSVSWYQQTPGQGLQFLFEYFSETQRNKGNFPGRFSGRQFSNSRSEMNVSTLELGDSALYLCASSLREGEKLFFGSGTQLSVL.

V usage is TRBV2 and J usage is TRBJ1-5; 9 positions match TRBD1. V trimming: 10 bases; J trimming: 7 bases; junction bases outside the gene matches: 11. Per germline, CDR1 SNHLY and CDR2 FYNNEI. The CDR3 runs to 14 residues. This chain's CDR3 is CATKDRDRAQPQHF. The CDR3 region has the DNA TGTGCCACCAAAGACCGGGACAGGGCGCAGCCCCAGCATTTT.

J is TRBJ1-4 and V is TRBV18; no firm D call. V was cut by 0 bases and J by 3 bases, with 5 bases left in between. This CDR3 spans 14 amino acids. Germline CDR1 and CDR2: KGHSH and LQKENI. Here the CDR3 DNA reads TGTGCCAGCTCACCACCAGGTTCTAATGAAAAACTGTTTTTT. Translation: CASSPPGSNEKLFF.

This clone was observed once. CDR3 sequence (DNA): TGTGCCTGGATTCCCGGATTATACACCGGGGAGCTGTTTTTT. Residues: CAWIPGLYTGELFF. The V call is TRBV30, the J call TRBJ2-2; no definite D call. The V and J ends lost 4 bases and 3 bases respectively, with 12 bases between them. Per germline, CDR1 GTSNPN and CDR2 SVGIG (reference sequence). The length of the CDR3 is 14 residues.

The chain uses TRBV24-1 and TRBJ1-4; 7 positions agree with TRBD1. The J segment lost 1 base and the V segment lost 4 bases, leaving 11 bases of the junction unmatched. Germline lookup yields CDR1 KGHDR and CDR2 SFDVKD. The CDR3 has 18 residues. CDR3 in DNA: TGTGCCACCAGTGACTCTGACAGGGCTCGATTAACTAATGAAAAACTGTTTTTT. This gives the protein CATSDSDRARLTNEKLFF.

Details on this clone: Here the CDR3 omits its conserved ending phenylalanine or tryptophan, so a read error is the likely source. No DNA is shown, since the ends of the CDR3 on it are uncertain; the CDR3 is the one TCRdb lists. The V and J genes are TRBV15 and TRBJ1-1. The CDR3 is 15 amino acids in total, end residues counted. Germline V gene sequence: CDR1 LNHNV, CDR2 YYDKDF (reference sequence). The CDR3 sequence: CATSRDKWGWAERLL.

The chain links TRBV30 to TRBJ2-7; D uncertain. This CDR3 contains 15 residues. The V end lost 5 bases, the J end lost 2 bases, and 19 bases lay between the germline ends. In germline, CDR1 is GTSNPN, CDR2 SVGIG (reference sequence). Here the CDR3 DNA reads TGTGCCTGGGCCCTGAGGCGGTACACTCCCTACGAGCAGTACTTC. As protein: CAWALRRYTPYEQYF.

The chain combines TRBV15 with TRBJ2-1, with 7 positions matching TRBD2. J was trimmed by 3 bases and V by 8 bases; bases with no gene match: 7. CDR3 length equals 14 residues. Germline CDR1 is LNHNV and CDR2 is YYDKDF (reference sequence). This chain's CDR3 is CATHRSGNYNEQFF. The CDR3, as DNA: TGTGCCACCCATCGGAGCGGGAACTACAATGAGCAGTTCTTC.

The chain employs TRBV7-3 and TRBJ2-1; 9 bases are shared with TRBD1. Germline V gene lookup returns CDR1 SGHTA and CDR2 FQGTGA. The CDR3 extends over 15 amino acids. Losses at the gene ends were 4 bases for V and 1 base for J; bases not matched to a gene: 2. CDR3 loop: CASSSGQGSYNEQFF. The CDR3 DNA reads as TGTGCCAGCAGCTCCGGACAGGGGTCCTACAATGAGCAGTTCTTC.

V gene TRBV30 combines with J gene TRBJ1-1, with D unresolved. The CDR3 length is 14 residues. Germline CDR1 GTSNPN, CDR2 SVGIG (reference sequence). The V end lost 4 bases, the J end lost 5 bases, and 17 bases lay between the germline ends. For the CDR3, the DNA is TGTGCCTGGATCCATGGGCAGAGGAATACTGAAGCTTTCTTT. This encodes CAWIHGQRNTEAFF.

V gene TRBV10-3 combines with J gene TRBJ2-5; D might be TRBD1 or TRBD2, each matching 6 bases. Looked up from germline, CDR1 is ENHRY and CDR2 is SYGVKD. The CDR3 spans 15 residues. Between the trimmed V and J ends, which lost 0 bases and 2 bases, there was a span of 10 bases. The CDR3 nucleotides read TGTGCCATCAGTGAGTCAGGGGGGCTACAAGAGACCCAGTACTTC. It translates to CAISESGGLQETQYF.

CDR3 DNA: TGTGCCAGCAGCTTAGACTCCGGAGGGGAGACCCAGTACTTC. This sequence encodes CASSLDSGGETQYF. V usage is TRBV7-8 and J usage is TRBJ2-5, with a weak D call TRBD2 (6 bases). CDR1 and CDR2 (germline): SGHVS, FQNEAQ. Trimming took off 1 base at V and 5 bases at J, with 11 bases between the two ends. CDR3 size: 14 residues.

This chain uses TRBV5-1 with TRBJ1-3; TRBD1 matches at 7 bases. The CDR3 extends over 15 amino acids. Germline V gene data show CDR1 as SGHRS and CDR2 as YFSETQ. V shed 0 bases and J 4 bases; nucleotides not matched to a gene: 4. CDR3 protein: CASSLGQGGGNTIYF. CDR3 nucleotides: TGCGCCAGCAGCTTGGGACAGGGAGGAGGAAACACCATATATTTT.

The J gene is TRBJ2-3, the V gene TRBV9, with TRBD1 matching over 7 bases. Trimming took 0 bases from V and 7 from J; bases not matched to a gene: 8. CDR1 is SGDLS, CDR2 YYNGEE, per germline. The CDR3 contains 15 residues. This CDR3 is CASSVEGGSVNTQYF. The DNA of the CDR3 is TGTGCCAGCAGCGTAGAAGGGGGCAGTGTCAATACGCAGTATTTT.

The rearrangement links TRBV6-2 or TRBV6-3 to TRBJ2-3, with D perhaps matching TRBD1 or TRBD2 (5 bases each). With 7 bases removed from V and 11 bases from J, the gap between germline ends came to 16 bases. The CDR3 has 12 residues. Germline lookup yields CDR1 MNHEY and CDR2 SVGEGT. CDR3 protein: CASTPPGPQQYF. The CDR3 DNA is TGTGCCAGCACCCCCCCGGGACCACAGCAGTATTTT.

The V call is TRBV6-4, the J call TRBJ2-1, with TRBD1 identical over 7 bases. CDR3 length: 15 residues. Germline CDR1 reads MRHNA; CDR2 reads SNTAGT. V was pared by 3 bases and J by 1 base, with 3 bases of the junction left unmatched. CDR3: CASSEETGSYNEQFF. CDR3 nucleotides: TGTGCCAGCAGTGAAGAGACAGGGTCCTACAATGAGCAGTTCTTC.

The CDR3 nucleotides are TGTGCCAGCTATCAACTCTATGGCTACACCTTC. Encoded protein: CASYQLYGYTF. The J gene is TRBJ1-2, the V gene TRBV27; D gene uncertain. Trimming removed 8 bases at V and 4 bases at J, with 8 bases between. The CDR3 is 11 residues long. Per germline, CDR1 MNHEY and CDR2 SMNVEV (reference sequence).

This sequence joins TRBV19 and TRBJ1-5; possible D gene TRBD1, 5 bases. V lost 5 bases to trimming and J lost 1 base, with 12 bases between them. The CDR3 covers 15 residues. The germline CDR1 and CDR2 sequences are LNHDA and SQIVND (reference sequence). CDR3 DNA sequence: TGTGCCAGTAGTTCATATTGGGACAGCAATCAGCCCCAGCATTTT. Protein product: CASSSYWDSNQPQHF.

The J gene is TRBJ2-3, the V gene TRBV6-5; TRBD2 matches 12 bases. CDR3 length equals 15 residues. The germline gives CDR1 MNHEY, CDR2 SVGAGI. The J segment lost 5 bases and the V segment lost 7 bases, leaving 7 bases of the junction unmatched. DNA for the CDR3: TGTGCCAGCAACCTAGCGGGAGGGGGGGGAGATACGCAGTATTTT. Its translation: CASNLAGGGGDTQYF.

The rearrangement links TRBV27 to TRBJ2-1; TRBD2 matches 9 bases. CDR3 length equals 15 residues. V was clipped by 6 bases and J by 3 bases; unmatched bases: 6. Looked up from germline, CDR1 is MNHEY and CDR2 is SMNVEV (reference sequence). In nucleotides, the CDR3 is TGTGCCAGCAGCTTTAGCGGGAGCCTCTACAATGAGCAGTTCTTC. Translated: CASSFSGSLYNEQFF.

V and J are TRBV7-3 and TRBJ2-3; D is perhaps TRBD1 or TRBD2 (5 bases each). This CDR3 has 13 amino acids. Between the trimmed V and J ends, which lost 5 bases and 11 bases, there was a span of 17 bases. Germline loops: CDR1 SGHTA, CDR2 FQGTGA. The CDR3 loop is CASSQQPGPGQYF. The CDR3 nucleotides are TGTGCCAGCAGCCAACAACCGGGGCCGGGGCAGTATTTT.

The rearrangement joins TRBV7-9 to TRBJ2-5, with unresolved D. Trimming left V 2 bases short and J 2 bases short, with 6 bases between. The CDR3 runs to 13 residues. Germline lookup yields CDR1 SEHNR and CDR2 FQNEAQ (reference sequence). CDR3 nucleotide sequence: TGTGCCAGCAGCTTAAGCCCTCAAGAGACCCAGTACTTC. This encodes CASSLSPQETQYF.

This clone was seen only once. This chain connects TRBV27 to TRBJ2-1, with 10 bases lining up with TRBD2. The CDR3 spans 15 residues. Trimming removed 7 bases from V and 0 bases from J; junction bases left unmatched: 3. Germline V gives CDR1 MNHEY, CDR2 SMNVEV (reference sequence). CDR3 in DNA: TGTGCCAGCAACCCTAGCGGGAGCTCCTACAATGAGCAGTTCTTC. It specifies CASNPSGSSYNEQFF.

The chain links TRBV9 to TRBJ2-3, with D perhaps matching TRBD2 (6 bases). Trimming took 0 bases from V and 2 from J, leaving 10 bases between them. CDR3 length: 15 amino acids. The germline gives CDR1 SGDLS, CDR2 YYNGEE. This chain's CDR3 is CASSVVGLHTDTQYF. The DNA for the CDR3 is TGTGCCAGCAGCGTAGTGGGACTCCACACAGATACGCAGTATTTT.

The chain combines TRBV30 with TRBJ1-1; 7 nucleotides line up with TRBD1. V was clipped by 1 base and J by 3 bases; unmatched bases: 5. The CDR3 covers 14 residues. The V gene's germline CDR1 is GTSNPN and CDR2 SVGIG (reference sequence). CDR3 sequence reads: CAWSDLDRDTEAFF. In DNA, the CDR3 is TGTGCCTGGAGTGACTTAGACAGGGACACTGAAGCTTTCTTT.

This clone was seen just once. V usage is TRBV5-5 and J usage is TRBJ2-7, with D possibly TRBD1 on 5 matching bases. The CDR3 has 15 amino acids. The V and J ends lost 1 base and 0 bases respectively, with 11 bases between them. CDR1 is SGHKS and CDR2 is YYEKEE in the germline V gene (reference sequence). In nucleotides, the CDR3 is TGTGCCAGCAGCTTGTTGGCAGGGCCCTCCTACGAGCAGTACTTC. As protein: CASSLLAGPSYEQYF.

The chain is built from TRBV9 and TRBJ1-5; the D gene is possibly TRBD1 (6 bases). This CDR3 spans 14 amino acids. Germline V gene lookup returns CDR1 SGDLS and CDR2 YYNGEE. V was trimmed by 6 bases and J by 4 bases, leaving 14 bases between them. This CDR3 is CASNGGQGNQPQHF. The CDR3 DNA is TGTGCCAGCAACGGGGGGCAGGGTAATCAGCCCCAGCATTTT.

V and J are TRBV10-2 and TRBJ2-7; D unresolved. V was shortened by 1 base and J by 2 bases, with 12 bases between the two germline ends. The V gene's germline CDR1 is WSHSY and CDR2 SAAADI. The CDR3 is 15 amino acids. The CDR3 DNA follows: TGCGCCAGCAGTGAGTTTGACTTGTACCCCTACGAGCAGTACTTC. Translation gives CASSEFDLYPYEQYF.

V usage is TRBV12-3 or TRBV12-4 and J usage is TRBJ1-5; TRBD1 matches 10 bases. This CDR3 contains 13 residues. V was clipped by 6 bases and J by 5 bases; unmatched bases: 1. Here the CDR3 DNA reads TGTGCCAGCAGGGGGACAGGGGATCAGCCCCAGCATTTT. Amino acid sequence: CASRGTGDQPQHF.